The 17 T cell receptor beta chains below all came from one sample that was sequenced in a study of T-cell reconstitution after alpha-beta-depleted transplantation in children. During its preparation, the TCRbeta library received unique molecular identifiers. MiXCR, applied by TCRdb to the PCR reads, yields one record per CDR3 protein. The sample has some 840,000 distinct CDR3 sequences, about 15% seen once; the top ten hold approximately 5%. The sample consisted of PBMCs, mostly from graft donor cells, taken 360 days after TCRalphabeta/CD19-depleted stem cell transplant. All receptors derive from a male patient under 18 who had a stem cell transplant for acute lymphoblastic leukemia, so the T cells may come from the graft donor.

This clonotype showed up many times. The rearrangement links TRBV6-5 to TRBJ1-1; a possible D gene is TRBD1 (6 bases). CDR3 length: 12 amino acids. V was clipped by 6 bases and J by 7 bases, with 12 bases between them. Germline assignment: CDR1 MNHEY and CDR2 SVGAGI. The chain's CDR3 is CASSQDRLEAFF. DNA for the CDR3: TGTGCCAGCAGCCAAGACAGGCTTGAAGCTTTCTTT.

The CDR3 DNA sequence: TGTGCCAGCAGCCCCAAATTTCCCGCGGGGGGTTGGTCGGAGCAGTTCTTC. Its protein is CASSPKFPAGGWSEQFF. The chain is built from TRBV11-1 and TRBJ2-1; 8 bases fit TRBD2. The CDR3 spans 17 residues. V lost 5 bases, J lost 10 bases, and 19 bases stayed unmatched. The germline V gene has CDR1 SGHAT and CDR2 FQDESV (reference sequence).

A few counts support this clonotype. V and J are TRBV7-8 and TRBJ2-1; TRBD2 matches at 8 bases. The CDR3 runs 17 residues. Trimming removed 5 bases from V and 6 bases from J; junction bases left unmatched: 15. Germline V gene sequence: CDR1 SGHVS, CDR2 FQNEAQ. DNA of the CDR3: TGTGCCAGCAGCCCCCCCCTCGGGACTAGGGAAATCAATGAGCAGTTCTTC. Residues: CASSPPLGTREINEQFF.

This clonotype was detected only a few times. V and J are TRBV15 and TRBJ2-3; D is unclear. The germline V and J ends were trimmed by 0 bases and 3 bases, with 7 bases remaining between them. Germline V gives CDR1 LNHNV, CDR2 YYDKDF (reference sequence). The CDR3 totals 14 residues. The CDR3 reads CATSRDFPTDTQYF. The CDR3 coding sequence is TGTGCCACCAGCAGAGATTTCCCGACAGATACGCAGTATTTT. The whole variable domain, filled in from reference TRBV15 and TRBJ2-3, reads DAMVIQNPRYQVTQFGKPVTLSCSQTLNHNVMYWYQQKSSQAPKLLFHYYDKDFNNEADTPDNFQSRRPNTSFCFLDIRSPGLGDTAMYLCATSRDFPTDTQYFGPGTRLTVL.

This sequence joins TRBV20-1 and TRBJ2-5; unclear D gene. V lost 3 bases and J 6 bases, leaving 8 bases between the germline ends. The germline CDR1 and CDR2 sequences are DFQATT and SNEGSKA (reference sequence). The CDR3 has 11 residues. In nucleotides, the CDR3 is TGCAGTGCTAGGTCCGTGAAGACCCAGTACTTC. Protein: CSARSVKTQYF.

In this sample, this clonotype turned up many times. This sequence joins TRBV20-1 and TRBJ2-3, with D uncertain. Trimming took off 2 bases at V and 6 bases at J, with 3 bases between the two ends. Germline V gene sequence: CDR1 DFQATT, CDR2 SNEGSKA (reference sequence). There are 10 residues in the CDR3. The CDR3 nucleotides are TGCAGTGCTAGAACCGATACGCAGTATTTT. Residues: CSARTDTQYF.

The chain carries TRBV7-2 and TRBJ2-3, with 12 nucleotides matching TRBD2. The ends lost 5 bases at V and 6 bases at J; junction bases unmatched: 6. Per germline, CDR1 SGHTA and CDR2 FQGNSA. The CDR3 is made up of 15 amino acids. CDR3 loop: CASSQLAGGWDTQYF. The CDR3 DNA follows: TGTGCCAGCAGCCAACTAGCGGGAGGATGGGATACGCAGTATTTT.

This chain connects TRBV18 to TRBJ2-3; D possibly corresponds to TRBD1 (6 bases). Germline V gene lookup returns CDR1 KGHSH and CDR2 LQKENI. This CDR3 has 17 residues. V was cut by 6 bases and J by 0 bases, with 19 bases left in between. In nucleotides, the CDR3 is TGTGCCAGCTCTTACACACCGGGGCAGGGGAGCACAGATACGCAGTATTTT. Residues: CASSYTPGQGSTDTQYF.

There are many counts of this clonotype. The rearrangement uses TRBV12-3 or TRBV12-4 and TRBJ1-4; TRBD1 is a possible D gene (6 bases). The CDR3 contains 14 residues. The V end lost 6 bases, the J end lost 3 bases, and 11 bases lay between the germline ends. The CDR3 DNA reads as TGTGCCAGCAGAACAACAGGGCCTAATGAAAAACTGTTTTTT. Translating it yields CASRTTGPNEKLFF.

The CDR3 DNA follows: TGTGCCAGCAAACCGGGACAGGGGAGGGCCTACAATGAGCAGTTCTTC. Its translation is CASKPGQGRAYNEQFF. V usage is TRBV18 and J usage is TRBJ2-1, with 10 positions matching TRBD1. CDR3 length: 16 residues. Germline-derived CDR1 and CDR2 are KGHSH and LQKENI. V lost 8 bases to trimming and J lost 2 bases; unmatched junction nucleotides: 9. The full variable domain, rest sourced from reference TRBV18 and TRBJ2-1, is NAGVMQNPRHLVRRRGQEARLRCSPMKGHSHVYWYRQLPEEGLKFMVYLQKENIIDESGMPKERFSAEFPKEGPSILRIQQVVRGDSAAYFCASKPGQGRAYNEQFFGPGTRLTVL.

In this sample, this clonotype turned up a few times. The chain joins TRBV27 to TRBJ2-7, with 9 bases lining up with TRBD2. Germline CDR1 and CDR2: MNHEY and SMNVEV (reference sequence). CDR3 length: 15 amino acids. V lost 5 bases and J lost 4; bases outside the gene matches: 9. The CDR3 DNA is TGTGCCAGCAGTGGCCCCGGGACTAGCACATACGAGCAGTACTTC. It codes for CASSGPGTSTYEQYF.

The chain uses TRBV15 and TRBJ2-7, with 11 bases fitting TRBD2. From germline, CDR1 is LNHNV and CDR2 YYDKDF (reference sequence). V lost 0 bases to trimming and J lost 6 bases; unmatched junction nucleotides: 19. The CDR3 loop spans 20 amino acids. Here the CDR3 reads CATSRDRLVMRLAGGREQYF. Here the CDR3 DNA reads TGTGCCACCAGCAGAGATAGGCTTGTGATGCGCCTAGCGGGAGGACGCGAGCAGTACTTC.

The chain joins TRBV6-1 to TRBJ1-5; perhaps TRBD1 as D (5 bases). In germline, CDR1 is MNHNS, CDR2 SASEGT. This CDR3 region has 15 residues. The V end was cut by 6 bases, the J end by 0 bases, with 12 bases between. CDR3 protein: CASSPRDSSNQPQHF. CDR3 nucleotide sequence: TGTGCCAGCAGCCCACGCGACAGTAGCAATCAGCCCCAGCATTTT.

This chain joins TRBV20-1 and TRBJ2-2, with 11 bases fitting TRBD2. The CDR3 extends over 15 amino acids. V gave up 6 bases and J gave up 6 bases; unmatched junction bases: 9. CDR1 is DFQATT and CDR2 is SNEGSKA in the germline V gene (reference sequence). DNA of the CDR3: TGCAGTGCCCGAACTAGCGGGAGACCCCCCGGGGAGCTGTTTTTT. This translates into CSARTSGRPPGELFF.

The chain links TRBV25-1 to TRBJ2-7, with D perhaps TRBD1 (8 bases). Germline loops: CDR1 MGHDK, CDR2 SYGVNS. The CDR3 extends over 16 amino acids. Trimming removed 3 bases at V and 7 bases at J, with 22 bases between. CDR3 sequence reads: CASSDSMRTGRGEQYF. CDR3 bases: TGTGCCAGCAGTGATTCCATGAGGACAGGGCGGGGGGAGCAGTACTTC.

The V call is TRBV7-9, the J call TRBJ1-2; possibly TRBD1 for D (6 bases). V was cut by 3 bases and J by 2 bases, with 10 bases left in between. Germline CDR1 SEHNR, CDR2 FQNEAQ (reference sequence). CDR3 size: 14 residues. The CDR3, as DNA: TGTGCCAGCAGCTTCGGACAGACCAACTATGGCTACACCTTC. As protein: CASSFGQTNYGYTF.

This clonotype was seen a handful of times. The V call is TRBV7-9, the J call TRBJ2-1; 13 bases fit TRBD2. V trimming: 5 bases; J trimming: 4 bases; junction bases outside the gene matches: 8. Germline assignment: CDR1 SEHNR and CDR2 FQNEAQ (reference sequence). CDR3 length equals 17 residues. The DNA for the CDR3 is TGTGCCAGCAGCGCTGGGACTAGCGGGAACGTGTACAATGAGCAGTTCTTC. Translation gives CASSAGTSGNVYNEQFF.